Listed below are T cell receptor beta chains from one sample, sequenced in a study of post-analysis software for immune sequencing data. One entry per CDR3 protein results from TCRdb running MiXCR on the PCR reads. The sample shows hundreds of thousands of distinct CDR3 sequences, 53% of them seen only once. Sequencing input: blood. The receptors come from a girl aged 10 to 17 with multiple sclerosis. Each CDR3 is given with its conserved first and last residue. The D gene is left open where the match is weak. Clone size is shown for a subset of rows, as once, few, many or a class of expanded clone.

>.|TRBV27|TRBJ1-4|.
TGTGCCAGCAGTTGGGGAGTTAATGAAAAACTGTTTTTT
CASSWGVNEKLFF
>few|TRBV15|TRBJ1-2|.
TGTGCCACCAGCAGAGACGGGGAGCTCATCTATGGCTACACCTTC
CATSRDGELIYGYTF
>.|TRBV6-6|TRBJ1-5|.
TGTGCCAGCCGCGGGGATCATAGCAATCAGCCCCAGCATTTT
CASRGDHSNQPQHF
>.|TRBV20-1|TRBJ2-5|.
TGCAGTGCCTTCGGGGTACGGGAGACCCAGTACTTC
CSAFGVRETQYF
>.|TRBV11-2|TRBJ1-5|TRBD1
TGTGCCAGCAGCTTCTCACAGGGGTATAGCAATCAGCCCCAGCATTTT
CASSFSQGYSNQPQHF
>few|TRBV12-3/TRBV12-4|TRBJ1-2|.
TGTGCCAGCAGTTCAGGGCCCTTGGATTATGGCTACACCTTC
CASSSGPLDYGYTF
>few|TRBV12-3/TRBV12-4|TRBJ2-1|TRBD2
TGTGCCAGCAGTCTAGCGGCTAGCGGGGGCGAGCAGTTCTTC
CASSLAASGGEQFF
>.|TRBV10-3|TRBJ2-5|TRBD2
TGTGCGACCAAACCGGGAGGGGAGACCCAGTACTTC
CATKPGGETQYF
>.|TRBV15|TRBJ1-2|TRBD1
TGTGCCACCACCCTGGGGCAGGGGGCTTGGTATGGCTACACCTTC
CATTLGQGAWYGYTF
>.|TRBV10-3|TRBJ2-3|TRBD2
TGTGCCATCAGAATGACTAGCGGAGTTAGTCCTAGCACAGATACGCAGTATTTT
CAIRMTSGVSPSTDTQYF
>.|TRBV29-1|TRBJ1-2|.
TGCAGCGTTACTGCAACGGACTATGGCTACACCTTC
CSVTATDYGYTF
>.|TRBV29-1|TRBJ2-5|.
TGCAGCGTTGGACCCCAGGGGCTGTACCAAGAGACCCAGTACTTC
CSVGPQGLYQETQYF
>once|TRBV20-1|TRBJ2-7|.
TGCAGTGCTCGACGGAGCAGGAGGGCCTACGAGCAGTACTTC
CSARRSRRAYEQYF
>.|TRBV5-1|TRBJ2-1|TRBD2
TGCGCCAGCAGCTTGACTAGCGGGAGAGTTGTAGGTGAGCAGTTCTTC
CASSLTSGRVVGEQFF